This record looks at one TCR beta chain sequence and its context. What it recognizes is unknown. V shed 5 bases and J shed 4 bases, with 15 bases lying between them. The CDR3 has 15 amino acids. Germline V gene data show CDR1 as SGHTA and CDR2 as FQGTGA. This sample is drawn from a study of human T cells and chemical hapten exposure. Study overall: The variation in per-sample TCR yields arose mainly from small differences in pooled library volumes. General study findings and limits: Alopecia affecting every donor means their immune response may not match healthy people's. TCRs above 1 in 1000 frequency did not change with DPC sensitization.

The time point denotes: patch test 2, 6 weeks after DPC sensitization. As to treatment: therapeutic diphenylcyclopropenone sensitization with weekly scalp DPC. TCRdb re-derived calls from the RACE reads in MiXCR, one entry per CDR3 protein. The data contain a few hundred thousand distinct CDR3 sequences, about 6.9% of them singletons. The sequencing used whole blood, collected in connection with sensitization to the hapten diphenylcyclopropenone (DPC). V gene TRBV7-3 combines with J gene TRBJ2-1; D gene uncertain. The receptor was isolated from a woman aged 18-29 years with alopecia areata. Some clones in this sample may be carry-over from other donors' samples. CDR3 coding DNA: TGTGCCAGCAGCCCCCTCCTGACGAGTTACAATGAGCAGTTCTTC. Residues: CASSPLLTSYNEQFF.